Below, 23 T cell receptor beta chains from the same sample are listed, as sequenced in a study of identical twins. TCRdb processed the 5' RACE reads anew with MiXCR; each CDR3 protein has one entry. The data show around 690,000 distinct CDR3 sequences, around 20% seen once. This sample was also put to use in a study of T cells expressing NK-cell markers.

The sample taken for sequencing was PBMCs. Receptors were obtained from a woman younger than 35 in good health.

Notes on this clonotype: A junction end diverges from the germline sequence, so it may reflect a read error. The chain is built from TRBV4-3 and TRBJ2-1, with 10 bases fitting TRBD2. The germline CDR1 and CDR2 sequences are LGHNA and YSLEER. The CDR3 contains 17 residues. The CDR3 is CTSSQDEAGGRYNEQFF. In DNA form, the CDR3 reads TGCACCAGCAGCCAAGATGAAGCGGGAGGGCGATACAATGAGCAGTTCTTC.

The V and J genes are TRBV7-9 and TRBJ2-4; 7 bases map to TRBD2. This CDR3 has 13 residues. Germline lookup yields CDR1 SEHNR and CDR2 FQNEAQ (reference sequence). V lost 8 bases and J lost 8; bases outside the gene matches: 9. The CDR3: CASRVGGGDIQYF. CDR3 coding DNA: TGTGCCAGCCGAGTCGGCGGGGGTGACATTCAGTACTTC.

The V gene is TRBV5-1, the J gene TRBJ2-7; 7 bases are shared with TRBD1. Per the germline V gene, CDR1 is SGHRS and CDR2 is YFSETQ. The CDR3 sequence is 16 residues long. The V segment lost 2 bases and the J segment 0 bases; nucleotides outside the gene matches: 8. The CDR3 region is CASSFKTGHYSYEQYF. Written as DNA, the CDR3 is TGCGCCAGCAGCTTCAAGACAGGGCATTACTCCTACGAGCAGTACTTC.

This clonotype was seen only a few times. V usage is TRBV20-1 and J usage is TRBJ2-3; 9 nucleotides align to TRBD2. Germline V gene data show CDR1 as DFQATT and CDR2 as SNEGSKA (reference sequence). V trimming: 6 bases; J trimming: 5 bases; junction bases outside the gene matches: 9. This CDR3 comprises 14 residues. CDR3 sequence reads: CSASGGPGKDTQYF. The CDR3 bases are TGCAGTGCCAGCGGGGGGCCAGGAAAAGATACGCAGTATTTT.

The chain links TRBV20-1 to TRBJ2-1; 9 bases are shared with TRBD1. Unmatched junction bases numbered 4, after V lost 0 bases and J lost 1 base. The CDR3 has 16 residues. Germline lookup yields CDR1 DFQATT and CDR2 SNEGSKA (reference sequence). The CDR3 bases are TGCAGTGCTAGAGAGTTAGGACAGGGGTCCTACAATGAGCAGTTCTTC. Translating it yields CSARELGQGSYNEQFF.

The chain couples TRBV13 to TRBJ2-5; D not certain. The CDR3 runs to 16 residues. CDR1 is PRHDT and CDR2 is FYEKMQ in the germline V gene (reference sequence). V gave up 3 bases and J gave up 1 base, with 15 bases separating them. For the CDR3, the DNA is TGTGCCAGCAGCTTTGGTGGGCTTGACCCCCAAGAGACCCAGTACTTC. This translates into CASSFGGLDPQETQYF.

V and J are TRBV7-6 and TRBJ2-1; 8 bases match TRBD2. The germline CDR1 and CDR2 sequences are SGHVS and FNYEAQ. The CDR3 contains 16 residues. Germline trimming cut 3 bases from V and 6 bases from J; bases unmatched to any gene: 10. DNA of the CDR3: TGTGCCAGCAGCTTTACTTGGCTCGGGGGGGTCAATGAGCAGTTCTTC. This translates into CASSFTWLGGVNEQFF.

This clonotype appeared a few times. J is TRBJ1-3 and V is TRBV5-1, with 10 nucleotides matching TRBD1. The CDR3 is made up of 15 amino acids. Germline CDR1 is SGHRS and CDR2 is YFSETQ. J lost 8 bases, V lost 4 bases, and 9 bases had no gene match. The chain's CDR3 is CASSKTGQGLHTIYF. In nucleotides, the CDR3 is TGCGCCAGCAGCAAGACGGGACAGGGGCTTCACACCATATATTTT.

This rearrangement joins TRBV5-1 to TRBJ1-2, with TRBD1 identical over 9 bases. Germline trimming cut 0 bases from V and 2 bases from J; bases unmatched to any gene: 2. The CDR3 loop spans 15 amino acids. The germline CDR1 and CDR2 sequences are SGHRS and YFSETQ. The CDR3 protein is CASSLGGQGNYGYTF. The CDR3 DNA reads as TGCGCCAGCAGCTTGGGTGGACAGGGGAACTATGGCTACACCTTC.

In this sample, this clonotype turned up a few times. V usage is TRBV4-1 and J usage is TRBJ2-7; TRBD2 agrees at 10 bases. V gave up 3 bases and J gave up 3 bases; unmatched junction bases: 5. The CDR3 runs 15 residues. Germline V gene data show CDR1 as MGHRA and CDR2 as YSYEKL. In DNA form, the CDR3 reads TGCGCCAGCAGCCATCCGAGCGGGGGGGACTACGAGCAGTACTTC. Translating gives CASSHPSGGDYEQYF.

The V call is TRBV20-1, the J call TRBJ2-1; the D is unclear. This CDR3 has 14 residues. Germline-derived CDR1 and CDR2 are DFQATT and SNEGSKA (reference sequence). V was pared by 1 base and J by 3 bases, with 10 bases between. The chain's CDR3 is CSARGTPIYNEQFF. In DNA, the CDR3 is TGCAGTGCTAGAGGTACACCAATCTACAATGAGCAGTTCTTC.

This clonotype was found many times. This chain's CDR3 is CASITGEHGYTF. CDR3 nucleotides: TGTGCCAGCATAACAGGGGAACATGGCTACACCTTC. V gene TRBV12-3 or TRBV12-4 combines with J gene TRBJ1-2, with 7 positions matching TRBD1. J was trimmed by 6 bases and V by 7 bases; bases with no gene match: 5. This CDR3 contains 12 residues.

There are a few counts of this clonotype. DNA of the CDR3: TGTGCCAGCAGTTTGTTCGGGGGGGCCAGTAATGAGCAGTTCTTC. This translates into CASSLFGGASNEQFF. The rearrangement links TRBV6-5 to TRBJ2-1; 8 bases agree with TRBD2. V was clipped by 4 bases and J by 7 bases; unmatched bases: 9. This CDR3 is built from 15 residues. Germline assignment: CDR1 MNHEY and CDR2 SVGAGI.

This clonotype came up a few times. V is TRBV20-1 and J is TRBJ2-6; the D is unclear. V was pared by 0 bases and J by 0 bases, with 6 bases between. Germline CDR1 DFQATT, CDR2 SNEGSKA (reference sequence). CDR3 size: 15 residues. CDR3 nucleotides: TGCAGTGCTAGAGATCGGCGCTCTGGGGCCAACGTCCTGACTTTC. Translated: CSARDRRSGANVLTF.

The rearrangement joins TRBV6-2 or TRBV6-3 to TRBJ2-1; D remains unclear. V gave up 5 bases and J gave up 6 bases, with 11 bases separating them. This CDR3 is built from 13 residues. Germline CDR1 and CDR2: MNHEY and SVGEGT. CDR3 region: CASSTTDRNEQFF. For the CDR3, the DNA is TGTGCCAGCAGTACGACCGACCGCAATGAGCAGTTCTTC.

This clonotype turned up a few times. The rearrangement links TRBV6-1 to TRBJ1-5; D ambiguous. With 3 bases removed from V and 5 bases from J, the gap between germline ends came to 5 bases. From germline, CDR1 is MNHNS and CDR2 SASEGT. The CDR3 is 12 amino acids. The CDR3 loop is CASSEFDQPQHF. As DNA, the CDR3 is TGTGCCAGCAGTGAGTTCGATCAGCCCCAGCATTTT.

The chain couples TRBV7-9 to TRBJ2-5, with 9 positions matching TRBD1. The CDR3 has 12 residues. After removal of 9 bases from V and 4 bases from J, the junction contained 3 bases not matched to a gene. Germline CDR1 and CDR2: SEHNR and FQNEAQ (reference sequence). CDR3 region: CASGTGRETQYF. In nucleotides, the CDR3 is TGTGCCAGTGGGACAGGGAGAGAGACCCAGTACTTC.

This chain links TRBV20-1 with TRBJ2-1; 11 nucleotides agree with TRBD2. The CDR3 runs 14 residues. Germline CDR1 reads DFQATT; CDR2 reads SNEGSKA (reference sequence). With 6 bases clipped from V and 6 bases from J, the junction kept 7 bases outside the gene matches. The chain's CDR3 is CSAPTSGASNEQFF. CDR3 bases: TGCAGTGCACCGACTAGCGGGGCCTCCAATGAGCAGTTCTTC.

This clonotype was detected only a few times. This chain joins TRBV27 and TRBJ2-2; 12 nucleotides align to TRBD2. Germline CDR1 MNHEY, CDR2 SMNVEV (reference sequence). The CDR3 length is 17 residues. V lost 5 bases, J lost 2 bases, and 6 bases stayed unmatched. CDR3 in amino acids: CASSRGTSGSNTGELFF. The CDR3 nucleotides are TGTGCCAGCAGTCGCGGGACTAGCGGGTCCAACACCGGGGAGCTGTTTTTT.

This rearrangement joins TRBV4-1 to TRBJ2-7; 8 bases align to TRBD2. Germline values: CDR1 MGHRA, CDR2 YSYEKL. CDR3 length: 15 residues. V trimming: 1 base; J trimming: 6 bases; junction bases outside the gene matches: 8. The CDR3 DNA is TGCGCCAGCAGCCAAGCAGCGGGAGAAGGGGCCGAGCAGTACTTC. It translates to CASSQAAGEGAEQYF.

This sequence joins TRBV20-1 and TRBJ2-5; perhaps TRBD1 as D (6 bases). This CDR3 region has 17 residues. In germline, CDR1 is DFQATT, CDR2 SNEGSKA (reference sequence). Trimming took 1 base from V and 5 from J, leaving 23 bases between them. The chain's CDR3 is CSARVPQGLGVFETQYF. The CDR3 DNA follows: TGCAGTGCTAGAGTACCTCAGGGGCTCGGAGTGTTCGAGACCCAGTACTTC.

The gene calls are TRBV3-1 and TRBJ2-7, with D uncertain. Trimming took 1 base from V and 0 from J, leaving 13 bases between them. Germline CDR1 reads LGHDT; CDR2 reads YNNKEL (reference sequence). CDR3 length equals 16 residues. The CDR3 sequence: CASSQVYSRSSYEQYF. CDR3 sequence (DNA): TGTGCCAGCAGCCAAGTATACAGCCGGAGCTCCTACGAGCAGTACTTC.

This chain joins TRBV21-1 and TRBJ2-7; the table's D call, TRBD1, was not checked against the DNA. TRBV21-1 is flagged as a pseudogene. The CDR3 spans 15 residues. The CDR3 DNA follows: TGTGCCAGCAGCAAAGCGCGGGACGGCTCCTACGAGCAGTACTTC. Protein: CASSKARDGSYEQYF.